The clone carrying this TCR beta chain was seen just once. The V gene end was trimmed by 4 bases and the J gene end by 2 bases; junction bases not matched to a gene: 11. Germline-derived CDR1 and CDR2 are SQVTM and ANQGSEA. This CDR3 is 16 amino acids long. This entry comes from a study of control samples from healthy donors and cancer patients. Data came from immunoSEQ multiplex PCR; TCRdb stores just in-frame clones and leaves some out. The table lists approximately 150,000 clones, about 91% of them singletons. The rearrangement joins TRBV29-1 to TRBJ1-1; 9 nucleotides line up with TRBD1. This receptor was identified in a man in his thirties or forties in good health. Sequencing was done on a sample of blood. The DNA of the CDR3 is TGCAGCGTTGGGGGTGCGAGGGGACAGGGAAACACTGAAGCTTTCTTT. Translating gives CSVGGARGQGNTEAFF.